These T cell receptor beta chains were read from a single sample in a study of T cell repertoires in cytomegalovirus infection. Via MiXCR, TCRdb re-called the reads, giving one row per CDR3 protein. The sample records about 740,000 distinct CDR3 sequences, around 30% being singletons. These receptors' targets are unknown. Sample: cultured PBMCs, taken from culture after CMV antigen stimulation. The receptors were sampled from a human donor in good health (CMV status not recorded). Some clones in this sample may be carry-over from other donors' samples. The CDR3 runs from the conserved cysteine through the conserved F or W. Each record gives: V gene, D gene, CDR3 length, J gene, clone size, CDR3 protein, CDR3 DNA. D genes are given only for firm matches. Not all rows give a size; the values are once, few, many and, for expanded clones, a class.

TRBV20-1	TRBD2	15	TRBJ2-7	NA	CSARDTSGRSYEQYF	TGCAGTGCTAGAGACACTAGCGGGAGATCCTACGAGCAGTACTTC
TRBV14	TRBD2	15	TRBJ2-7	once	CASSLTAGLAYEQYF	TGTGCCAGCAGCCTCACTGCGGGACTAGCTTACGAGCAGTACTTC
TRBV6-1	NA	14	TRBJ1-1	few	CASSPAGWDNEAFF	TGTGCCAGCAGCCCCGCTGGGTGGGACAATGAAGCTTTCTTT
TRBV7-9	NA	11	TRBJ2-7	few	CATQGKGEQYF	TGTGCCACCCAGGGCAAGGGGGAGCAGTACTTC
TRBV6-2/TRBV6-3	TRBD1	14	TRBJ1-2	NA	CASSYGGGAYGYTF	TGTGCCAGCAGTTACGGAGGGGGCGCCTATGGCTACACCTTC
TRBV11-2	NA	14	TRBJ1-1	NA	CASSLWGGDTEAFF	TGTGCCAGCAGCTTATGGGGGGGGGACACTGAAGCTTTCTTT
TRBV7-2	NA	15	TRBJ2-5	NA	CASSLAWAPQETQYF	TGTGCCAGCAGCTTAGCATGGGCACCACAAGAGACCCAGTACTTC
TRBV12-3/TRBV12-4	TRBD2	15	TRBJ2-1	NA	CASSLTIHMGLERFF	TGTGCCAGCAGTCTAACCATCCACATGGGACTAGAGAGGTTCTTC
TRBV11-2	TRBD2	16	TRBJ2-3	NA	CASSLGGSTVADTQYF	TGTGCCAGCAGCTTAGGCGGGAGTACCGTCGCAGATACGCAGTATTTT
TRBV5-5	NA	15	TRBJ2-5	once	CASSLATSRSETQYF	TGTGCCAGCAGCTTGGCAACTTCCAGGAGCGAGACCCAGTACTTC
TRBV19	NA	15	TRBJ2-1	few	CASSRDGENYNEQFF	TGTGCCAGTAGCCGAGACGGTGAGAACTACAATGAGCAGTTCTTC
TRBV12-5	TRBD1	16	TRBJ2-7	NA	CASGLAFGTGQSEQYF	TGTGCTAGTGGTTTGGCCTTCGGGACAGGGCAATCCGAGCAGTACTTC
TRBV20-1	NA	15	TRBJ1-6	NA	CSAKGAAGINSPLHF	TGCAGTGCTAAGGGCGCGGCAGGTATTAATTCACCCCTCCACTTT
TRBV7-3	NA	16	TRBJ2-3	once	CASSPGRQVFTDTQYF	TGTGCCAGCAGCCCGGGACGGCAGGTCTTCACAGATACGCAGTATTTT
TRBV7-2	TRBD2	16	TRBJ2-3	many	CASSLAWGAGGDTQYF	TGTGCCAGCAGCTTAGCGTGGGGAGCGGGGGGAGATACGCAGTATTTT